This TCR beta chain was recovered during a study of T cell repertoires in cytomegalovirus infection. The wider study: Evidence of both CMV infection and a matching HLA type came from public TCR beta signatures. Study results and limitations: In two of eight donors, the top clonotype was HLA-C-restricted CMV-specific. Cumulative frequency of public TCR beta families picked out carriers of CMV plus the relevant HLA.

TCRdb passed the reads through MiXCR, listing each CDR3 protein once. The sample contains 450,000 to 600,000 distinct CDR3 sequences, approximately 10% of which appear only once. This clonotype came up many times. Its antigen is still unknown. The CDR3 spans 14 residues. V gave up 5 bases and J gave up 4 bases; unmatched junction bases: 5. CDR1 and CDR2 from the germline V gene are SGHDT and YYEEEE. The specimen sequenced was PBMCs. The receptor comes from a human donor in good health (CMV status not recorded). Some clones in this sample may be carry-over from other donors' samples. The chain uses TRBV5-6 and TRBJ2-1; the match to TRBD2 covers 8 bases. The CDR3 loop is CASSTGLGYNEQFF. In DNA, the CDR3 is TGTGCCAGCAGTACGGGACTAGGTTACAATGAGCAGTTCTTC.